The 32 T cell receptor beta chains listed next were all sequenced from one sample in a study of OX40 agonist ivuxolimab in advanced cancers. The method was immunoSEQ multiplex PCR; TCRdb's version includes in-frame clones alone and lacks a portion of them. The sample has under 150,000 clones; roughly 91% are singletons. Material: CD4+ or CD8+ T cells sorted from blood, obtained in a trial of the OX40 agonist ivuxolimab. These receptors were collected from an adult with an advanced solid tumor such as melanoma, head and neck, liver or kidney cancer.

The CDR3 DNA follows: TGTGCCAGCAGCCCCTGGGGCGGGGGCACTGAAGCTTTCTTT. Amino acids: CASSPWGGGTEAFF. The chain combines TRBV9 with TRBJ1-1; a weak D match, TRBD1 (5 bases). Trimming took off 4 bases at V and 4 bases at J, with 14 bases between the two ends. CDR3 length equals 14 residues. Per germline, CDR1 SGDLS and CDR2 YYNGEE.

This chain links TRBV5-1 with TRBJ2-7; 9 bases are a match to TRBD1. The CDR3 has 16 residues. Germline loops: CDR1 SGHRS, CDR2 YFSETQ. J lost 5 bases, V lost 0 bases, and 9 bases had no gene match. CDR3 region: CASSLEPGQGLHEQYF. In DNA, the CDR3 is TGCGCCAGCAGCTTGGAGCCGGGACAGGGATTACACGAGCAGTACTTC.

The chain joins TRBV28 to TRBJ2-7; 7 bases map to TRBD1. Trimming at V came to 10 bases and at J to 4 bases, leaving 10 bases not matched to a gene. The germline V gene encodes CDR1 MDHEN and CDR2 SYDVKM. The CDR3 consists of 13 residues. The CDR3, as DNA: TGTGCCATAACCGGGACAGCGACTTACGAGCAGTACTTC. Its protein product is CAITGTATYEQYF.

The rearrangement uses TRBV5-5 and TRBJ1-3, with unresolved D. V lost 0 bases to trimming and J lost 0 bases, with 7 bases between them. CDR3 length equals 15 residues. In germline, CDR1 is SGHKS, CDR2 YYEKEE (reference sequence). CDR3 nucleotide sequence: TGTGCCAGCAGCTTGGTACCTATCTCTGGAAACACCATATATTTT. Its translation: CASSLVPISGNTIYF.

V and J are TRBV11-2 and TRBJ2-1, with D maybe TRBD1 (6 bases). Deletions cut 4 bases from V and 2 bases from J, with 12 bases between. The CDR3 totals 15 residues. Germline V gives CDR1 SGHAT, CDR2 FQNNGV. CDR3 coding DNA: TGTGCCAGCAGCTCCTTACAGGGAACCTACAATGAGCAGTTCTTC. Translated, it gives CASSSLQGTYNEQFF.

The CDR3 here is CASSNGQGLSYGYTF. The CDR3 DNA reads TGTGCCAGCAGTAATGGACAGGGGCTAAGCTATGGCTACACCTTC. The chain uses TRBV28 and TRBJ1-2; 9 bases match TRBD1. Looked up from germline, CDR1 is MDHEN and CDR2 is SYDVKM. V shed 5 bases, J shed 4 bases, and the junction held 8 bases outside the gene matches. The CDR3 spans 15 residues.

The chain joins TRBV5-1 to TRBJ2-7; TRBD2 agrees at 7 bases. The V segment lost 5 bases and the J segment 4 bases; nucleotides outside the gene matches: 12. Per germline, CDR1 SGHRS and CDR2 YFSETQ. This CDR3 region has 15 residues. The CDR3 DNA reads as TGCGCCAGCAGTTCGTTCGGGGGAGCGGGATACGAGCAGTACTTC. Translating it yields CASSSFGGAGYEQYF.

The chain joins TRBV6-5 to TRBJ1-6; D ambiguous. The CDR3 is 14 residues long. V was pared by 9 bases and J by 2 bases, with 11 bases between. Germline assignment: CDR1 MNHEY and CDR2 SVGAGI. CDR3 loop: CASRKYAYNSPLHF. CDR3 sequence (DNA): TGTGCCAGTAGGAAATACGCCTATAATTCACCCCTCCACTTT.

The rearrangement links TRBV5-6 to TRBJ1-5, with D possibly TRBD1 on 5 matching bases. Trimming pared 0 bases from V and 7 bases from J, leaving 17 bases between. The CDR3 spans 16 residues. Germline CDR1 SGHDT, CDR2 YYEEEE. CDR3 in amino acids: CASSLARGPSSQPQHF. For the CDR3, the DNA is TGTGCCAGCAGCTTGGCCCGGGGACCGTCCTCACAGCCCCAGCATTTT.

Comment on this clone: Other DNA sequences of this sample code for an identical CDR3. The chain has TRBV18 and TRBJ1-2; 7 bases match TRBD1. Germline V CDR1 and CDR2: KGHSH, LQKENI. The CDR3 has 13 residues. Trimming cost V 2 bases and J 5 bases; bases outside gene matches: 2. The DNA of the CDR3 is TGTGCCAGCTCACCAGACAGGGAGTATGGCTACACCTTC. It is translated as CASSPDREYGYTF.

This chain's CDR3 is CASSPSGLGRGYTF. CDR3 bases: TGTGCCAGCTCACCCTCCGGCCTCGGGAGAGGCTACACCTTC. The gene calls are TRBV18 and TRBJ1-2; D is unresolved. This CDR3 comprises 14 residues. Germline CDR1 is KGHSH and CDR2 is LQKENI. Trimming stripped 3 bases from V and 8 bases from J, with 16 bases between.

The rearrangement joins TRBV5-5 to TRBJ1-5, with a weak D call TRBD1 (5 bases). In germline, CDR1 is SGHKS, CDR2 YYEKEE (reference sequence). With 4 bases removed from V and 4 bases from J, the gap between germline ends came to 9 bases. The CDR3 is 13 residues long. This CDR3 reads CASSGDGNQPQHF. DNA for the CDR3: TGTGCCAGCAGCGGGGACGGGAATCAGCCCCAGCATTTT.

Remarks on this clone: An end of the junction does not agree with germline; a read error may underlie this. The same CDR3 arises from other DNA sequences in this sample as well. The chain carries TRBV5-1 and TRBJ1-1, with 7 bases matching TRBD1. This CDR3 has 16 residues. From germline, CDR1 is SGHRS and CDR2 YFSETQ. Here the CDR3 reads CASSSLTGSLWTEAFF. CDR3 nucleotide sequence: TGCGCCAGCAGCTCTTTGACAGGGTCCTTATGGACTGAAGCCTTCTTT.

The chain carries TRBV7-9 and TRBJ2-3, with TRBD1 matching over 7 bases. V dropped 5 bases and J dropped 1; count of bases not matched to a gene: 6. CDR3 length: 15 residues. Germline values: CDR1 SEHNR, CDR2 FQNEAQ (reference sequence). The CDR3 loop is CASSRWDRRTDTQYF. CDR3 sequence (DNA): TGTGCCAGCAGCCGGTGGGACAGACGCACAGATACGCAGTATTTT. Using reference TRBV7-9 and TRBJ2-3 for the parts outside the CDR3, the full variable domain is DTGVSQNPRHKITKRGQNVTFRCDPISEHNRLYWYRQTLGQGPEFLTYFQNEAQLEKSRLLSDRFSAERPKGSFSTLEIQRTEQGDSAMYLCASSRWDRRTDTQYFGPGTRLTVL.

This chain joins TRBV9 and TRBJ1-3, with TRBD1 as a possible D gene (5 bases). V dropped 3 bases and J dropped 1 base, with 8 bases sitting between them. The CDR3 has 14 residues. CDR1 and CDR2 from the germline V gene are SGDLS and YYNGEE. DNA for the CDR3: TGTGCCAGCAGCGGTGACAGATCTGGAAACACCATATATTTT. Protein sequence: CASSGDRSGNTIYF. The full variable domain, in which reference TRBV9 and TRBJ1-3 provide the parts outside the CDR3, is DSGVTQTPKHLITATGQRVTLRCSPRSGDLSVYWYQQSLDQGLQFLIQYYNGEERAKGNILERFSAQQFPDLHSELNLSSLELGDSALYFCASSGDRSGNTIYFGEGSWLTVV.

The J gene is TRBJ1-3, the V gene TRBV4-3, with D perhaps TRBD1 (5 bases). The CDR3 contains 17 residues. Trimming removed 0 bases at V and 0 bases at J, with 12 bases between. The germline CDR1 and CDR2 sequences are LGHNA and YSLEER. The CDR3, as DNA: TGCGCCAGCAGCCAAGAACAGCCAGGGCTCTCTGGAAACACCATATATTTT. Its translation: CASSQEQPGLSGNTIYF.

The CDR3 coding sequence is TGTGCCAGCAGCCAAGATGGGTTTTACGACGAGCAGTACTTC. Its translation: CASSQDGFYDEQYF. This chain links TRBV14 with TRBJ2-7; the D is unclear. In germline, CDR1 is SGHDN, CDR2 FVKESK. The CDR3 loop spans 14 amino acids. The ends were cut back, 0 bases at V and 5 bases at J, with 11 bases in the middle.

The chain employs TRBV7-9 and TRBJ2-5; tentatively, D is TRBD1 (5 bases). This CDR3 is 13 amino acids long. Germline lookup yields CDR1 SEHNR and CDR2 FQNEAQ (reference sequence). V was pared by 7 bases and J by 5 bases, with 14 bases between. The DNA for the CDR3 is TGTGCCAGCACCCAATCAGGGTCCGAGACCCAGTACTTC. This codes for CASTQSGSETQYF.

The rearrangement joins TRBV10-1 to TRBJ2-1; possible D gene TRBD2, 7 bases. Per germline, CDR1 WNHNN and CDR2 SYGVQD (reference sequence). The CDR3 has 15 amino acids. Trimming left V 4 bases short and J 1 base short, with 11 bases between. The CDR3, as DNA: TGCGCCAGCAGTGGGGGGGGCCAATCCTACAATGAGCAGTTCTTC. Its protein is CASSGGGQSYNEQFF.

The V gene is TRBV6-5, the J gene TRBJ2-1; D is uncertain. The germline gives CDR1 MNHEY, CDR2 SVGAGI. The V end lost 4 bases, the J end lost 6 bases, and 13 bases lay between the germline ends. The CDR3 is 14 residues long. The chain's CDR3 is CASSSPVGINEQFF. CDR3 DNA sequence: TGTGCCAGCAGTTCCCCCGTGGGAATCAATGAGCAGTTCTTC.

CDR3 sequence: CAISDLGRYSYEQYF. The CDR3 nucleotides are TGTGCCATCAGTGATCTGGGGCGATATTCCTACGAGCAGTACTTC. The J gene is TRBJ2-7, the V gene TRBV10-3; D possibly corresponds to TRBD1 (5 bases). V was trimmed by 3 bases and J by 1 base, leaving 13 bases between them. This CDR3 is 15 amino acids long. CDR1 is ENHRY, CDR2 SYGVKD, per germline.

This CDR3 reads CASRRDRENTEAFF. In DNA form, the CDR3 reads TGTGCCAGCAGAAGGGACAGGGAGAACACTGAAGCTTTCTTT. The chain carries TRBV7-3 and TRBJ1-1, with 9 nucleotides matching TRBD1. The CDR3 runs 14 residues. CDR1 is SGHTA and CDR2 is FQGTGA in the germline V gene. The V segment lost 6 bases and the J segment 1 base; nucleotides outside the gene matches: 3.

The gene calls are TRBV20-1 and TRBJ2-5; no firm D call. Deletions cut 5 bases from V and 4 bases from J, with 8 bases between. The CDR3 consists of 11 residues. Germline V gene sequence: CDR1 DFQATT, CDR2 SNEGSKA (reference sequence). This chain's CDR3 is CSALTRETQYF. DNA of the CDR3: TGCAGTGCTCTGACCCGAGAGACCCAGTACTTC.

The V and J genes are TRBV5-1 and TRBJ2-3, with D hard to call. The V gene lost 0 bases and the J gene lost 0 bases, with 11 bases spanning the gap. Germline-derived CDR1 and CDR2 are SGHRS and YFSETQ. The CDR3 consists of 16 residues. The CDR3 sequence: CASSLAHSASTDTQYF. The CDR3 DNA follows: TGCGCCAGCAGCTTGGCCCACAGCGCTAGCACAGATACGCAGTATTTT.

V is TRBV19 and J is TRBJ2-5; weak D call: TRBD2 (6 bases). Germline V gives CDR1 LNHDA, CDR2 SQIVND (reference sequence). The CDR3 length is 11 residues. V was clipped by 7 bases and J by 5 bases, with 8 bases between them. This CDR3 reads CASTAGETQYF. The CDR3 DNA is TGTGCCAGTACCGCGGGGGAGACCCAGTACTTC.

This sequence joins TRBV28 and TRBJ1-2; tentatively, D is TRBD1 (5 bases). This CDR3 contains 16 residues. Germline values: CDR1 MDHEN, CDR2 SYDVKM. The ends were cut back, 7 bases at V and 1 base at J, with 19 bases in the middle. The CDR3 is CASISGTEVLNYGYTF. CDR3 nucleotides: TGTGCCAGCATATCAGGGACGGAGGTCCTTAACTATGGCTACACCTTC.

The V gene is TRBV11-3, the J gene TRBJ2-7; D unclear. CDR3 size: 12 residues. Per the germline V gene, CDR1 is SGHNT and CDR2 is YENEEA. Trimming took 2 bases from V and 2 from J, leaving 4 bases between them. The CDR3 DNA sequence: TGTGCCAGCAGCTTATACACCTACGAGCAGTACTTC. Its translation is CASSLYTYEQYF.

The chain carries TRBV7-2 and TRBJ2-3; 10 bases align to TRBD1. After removal of 5 bases from V and 3 bases from J, the junction contained 5 bases not matched to a gene. CDR3 size: 15 residues. Germline V gives CDR1 SGHTA, CDR2 FQGNSA. The chain's CDR3 is CASSPDRGRTDTQYF. The CDR3, as DNA: TGTGCCAGCAGCCCGGACAGGGGGAGGACAGATACGCAGTATTTT.

This sequence joins TRBV19 and TRBJ2-4, with D possibly matching TRBD2 (5 bases). Trimming stripped 3 bases from V and 6 bases from J, with 12 bases between. CDR3 length equals 14 residues. Germline V gene data show CDR1 as LNHDA and CDR2 as SQIVND (reference sequence). The CDR3: CASSISSGGNIQYF. In DNA form, the CDR3 reads TGTGCCAGTAGTATCTCGAGCGGCGGAAACATTCAGTACTTC.

The chain combines TRBV5-1 with TRBJ2-7; D is uncertain. CDR3 length: 15 amino acids. V was cut by 1 base and J by 0 bases, with 11 bases left in between. Germline CDR1 is SGHRS and CDR2 is YFSETQ. For the CDR3, the DNA is TGCGCCAGCAGCTTGAGGGTTACTAACTCCTACGAGCAGTACTTC. Translated: CASSLRVTNSYEQYF.

The chain couples TRBV6-6 to TRBJ2-2; maybe TRBD2 (6 bases). The CDR3 extends over 15 amino acids. The germline V gene has CDR1 MNHNY and CDR2 SVGAGI (reference sequence). Trimming took off 0 bases at V and 2 bases at J, with 7 bases between the two ends. CDR3: CASSYSAGNTGELFF. The CDR3 DNA follows: TGTGCCAGCAGTTACTCGGCGGGAAACACCGGGGAGCTGTTTTTT.

V is TRBV7-2 and J is TRBJ2-7; D remains ambiguous. The CDR3 consists of 15 residues. Trimming pared 2 bases from V and 6 bases from J, leaving 17 bases between. Per germline, CDR1 SGHTA and CDR2 FQGNSA. CDR3 in DNA: TGTGCCAGCAGCTTATTTTCGTCAGCACCTACCGAGCAGTACTTC. It is translated as CASSLFSSAPTEQYF.